This T cell receptor beta chain was captured in a study of identical twins. Whole-study findings and limits: Findings came from cross-sectional statistics, without long-term follow-up of donors.

TCRdb analysed the 5' RACE reads with MiXCR anew, one entry per CDR3 protein. The data contain approximately 490,000 distinct CDR3 sequences, under 25% of them singletons. Germline values: CDR1 LNHDA, CDR2 SQIVND (reference sequence). The CDR3 has 16 amino acids. The ends were cut back, 7 bases at V and 0 bases at J, with 16 bases in the middle. A word on this clonotype: Its target is not known.

A further study also used this sample, focusing on yellow fever vaccine responses in identical twins.

This TCR was recovered from a woman between 18 and 30 years old in good health. The rearrangement joins TRBV19 to TRBJ1-5; no clear D. The sample was CD4+ T cells sorted from blood. The DNA for the CDR3 is TGTGCCAGTACCGAGCGAGGAGGGTATAGCAATCAGCCCCAGCATTTT. This translates into CASTERGGYSNQPQHF.